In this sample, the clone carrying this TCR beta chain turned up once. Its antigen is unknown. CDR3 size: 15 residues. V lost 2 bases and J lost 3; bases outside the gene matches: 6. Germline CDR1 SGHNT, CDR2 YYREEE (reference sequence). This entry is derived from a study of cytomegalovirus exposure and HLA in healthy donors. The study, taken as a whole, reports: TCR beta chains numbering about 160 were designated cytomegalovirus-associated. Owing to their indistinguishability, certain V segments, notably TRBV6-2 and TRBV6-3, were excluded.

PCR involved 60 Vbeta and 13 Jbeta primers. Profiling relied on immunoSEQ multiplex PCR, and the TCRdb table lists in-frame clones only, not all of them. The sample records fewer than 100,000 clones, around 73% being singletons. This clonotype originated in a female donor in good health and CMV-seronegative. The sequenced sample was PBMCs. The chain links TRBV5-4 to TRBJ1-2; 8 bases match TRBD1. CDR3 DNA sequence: TGTGCCAGCAGCTTCCCCGGACAGGGAGACTATGGCTACACCTTC. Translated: CASSFPGQGDYGYTF. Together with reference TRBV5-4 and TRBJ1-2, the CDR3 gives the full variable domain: ETGVTQSPTHLIKTRGQQVTLRCSSQSGHNTVSWYQQALGQGPQFIFQYYREEENGRGNFPPRFSGLQFPNYSSELNVNALELDDSALYLCASSFPGQGDYGYTFGSGTRLTVV.